The present T cell receptor (beta chain) was sequenced within a study of T cell responses to AZD1222 COVID-19 vaccine (dated by TCRdb to 2020 to 2022). The study in broad terms: Because spike-specific TCR depth and breadth did not differ between the two schedules, AZD1222 recipients who got a second dose at roughly 4 weeks were pooled with those who got a second dose at roughly 12 weeks. A total of 230 to 250 trial participants underwent TCR sequencing, of whom 200 to 220 received two doses of AZD1222 and about 25 received two doses of the MenACWY control vaccine. Enrollment into the trials was organized by age into subgroups of 18-55, 56-69 and 70-plus years, and those subgroups contained about 160, 30 and 59 TCR-sequenced participants, respectively.

Measured from the cysteine to the phenylalanine, the CDR3 is 16 residues long. Kept here is only the CDR3 DNA, which spans 48 bases and is read in frame from base 1. V is cut by 0 bases and J by 0 bases, and the space between the germline ends is 10 bases. CDR1 MNHEY and CDR2 SVGAGI are derived from the germline V gene. What this sample's time point label stands for: baseline before first vaccination. Samples from vaccinated people were obtained from the UK trials COV001 and COV002, which included a single-blind randomized controlled phase 2/3 trial of AZD1222 (ChAdOx1 nCoV-19) in healthy adults. For TCRbeta chain sequencing, PBMC samples were collected from trial participants at day 0 and at day 28 after the second dose. The CDR3 regions of human TCRbeta chains were analyzed by immunosequencing. The original pipeline was this. TCRs in the repertoires were compared against a reference library of SARS-CoV-2-specific TCRs that had been generated with the MIRA antigen-specificity platform. Breadth was defined as the fraction of unique TCRs that were SARS-CoV-2-associated. Depth was defined as the fraction of total T cells that were SARS-CoV-2-associated. Using the MIRA data, each spike-specific TCR was assigned both to the spike region to which the TCR was reactive and to a CD4 or CD8 class. Log10-transformed breadth and depth values were compared by one-way ANOVA with Sidak's multiple comparisons tests. In its TCRdb copy, this immuneACCESS table keeps in-frame sequences only and misses some clones. Where compared with another copy, unresolved V genes explain less than half of these, and the others have no known cause. The V and J calls and clone size were taken over from that table, and D and trimming were inferred from the DNA. The sample has around 130,000 clones on record, 80% to 90% of them singletons. Jointly, the top ten make up more than 2.5% of the sample.

Results the study describes overall, beyond this receptor: CD4 TCRs associated with the vaccine covered the entire spike protein, and the dominant responses were in regions 160-218 and 743-854. Nearly half of unique spike-specific TCRs reportedly recognized epitopes outside regions mutated in the B.1.351 and B.1.1.7 variants. Most participants were white British and females outnumbered males, and the authors suggested that clonal diversity may have been underestimated. Only five or six AZD1222 recipients were SARS-CoV-2 seropositive at baseline, limiting conclusions about previously exposed vaccinees. In the small 56-69-year group, the increase in depth fell short of significance, most likely because of low power. Because no day 14 peak-response samples were available, repertoires were characterized only after the peak T cell response. A significant rise in spike-specific TCR breadth and depth was observed after two AZD1222 doses relative to day 0 and relative to MenACWY recipients.

This clone was detected once. This receptor's antigen is unknown. No much larger clone is present one base from it, and per-base qualities are unavailable. This TCR came from an adult in good health. Material: peripheral blood, obtained on day 0 of AZD1222 vaccination. The chain employs TRBV6-5 and TRBJ2-3, with TRBD2 as a weak D call on 6 bases. The CDR3 here reads CASSYSAGSSTDTQYF. The DNA reads TGTGCCAGCAGTTACTCCGCGGGGTCTAGCACAGATACGCAGTATTTT.